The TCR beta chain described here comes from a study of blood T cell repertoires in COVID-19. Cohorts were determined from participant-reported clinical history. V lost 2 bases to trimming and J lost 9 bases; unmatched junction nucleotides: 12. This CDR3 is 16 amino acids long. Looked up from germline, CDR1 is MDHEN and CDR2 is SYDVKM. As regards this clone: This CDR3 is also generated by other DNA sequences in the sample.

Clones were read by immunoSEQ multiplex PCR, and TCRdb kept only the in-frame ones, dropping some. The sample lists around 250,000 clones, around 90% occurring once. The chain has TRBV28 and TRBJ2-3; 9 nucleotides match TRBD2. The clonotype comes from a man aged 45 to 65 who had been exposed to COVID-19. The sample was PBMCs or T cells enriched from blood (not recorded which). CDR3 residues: CASSLIPAGGRQTQYF. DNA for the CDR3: TGTGCCAGCAGTTTAATCCCAGCGGGGGGCCGTCAAACGCAGTATTTT.